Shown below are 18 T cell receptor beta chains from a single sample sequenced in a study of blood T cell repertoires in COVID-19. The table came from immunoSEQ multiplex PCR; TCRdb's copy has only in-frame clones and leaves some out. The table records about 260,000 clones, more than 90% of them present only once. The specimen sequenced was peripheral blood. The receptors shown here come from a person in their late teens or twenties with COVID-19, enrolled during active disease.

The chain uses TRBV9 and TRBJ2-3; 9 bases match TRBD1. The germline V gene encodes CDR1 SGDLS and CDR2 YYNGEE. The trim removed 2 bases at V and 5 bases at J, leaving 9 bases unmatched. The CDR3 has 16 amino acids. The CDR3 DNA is TGTGCCAGCAGCGTCGGGGGACAGGGCCCCGAAGATACGCAGTATTTT. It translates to CASSVGGQGPEDTQYF.

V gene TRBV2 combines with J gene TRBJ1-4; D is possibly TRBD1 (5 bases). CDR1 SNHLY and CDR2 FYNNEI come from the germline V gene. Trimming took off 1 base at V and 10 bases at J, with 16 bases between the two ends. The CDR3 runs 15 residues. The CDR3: CASSEDFGGRGKLFF. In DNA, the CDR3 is TGTGCCAGCAGTGAAGATTTCGGGGGGAGAGGAAAACTGTTTTTT.

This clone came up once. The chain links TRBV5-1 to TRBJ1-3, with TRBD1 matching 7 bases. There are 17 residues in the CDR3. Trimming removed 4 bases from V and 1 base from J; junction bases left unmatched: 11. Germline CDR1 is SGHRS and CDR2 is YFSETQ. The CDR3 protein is CASSGFQQGFSGNTIYF. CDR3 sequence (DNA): TGCGCCAGCAGCGGATTCCAACAGGGGTTTTCTGGAAACACCATATATTTT.

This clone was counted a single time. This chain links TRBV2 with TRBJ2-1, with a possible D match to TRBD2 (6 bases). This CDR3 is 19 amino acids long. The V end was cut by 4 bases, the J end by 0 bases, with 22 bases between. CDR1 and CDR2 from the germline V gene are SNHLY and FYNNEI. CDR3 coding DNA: TGTGCCAGCAGTGGACTCATCCGAAGCGGGTTCAGCTCCTACAATGAGCAGTTCTTC. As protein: CASSGLIRSGFSSYNEQFF. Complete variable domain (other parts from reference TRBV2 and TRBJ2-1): EPEVTQTPSHQVTQMGQEVILRCVPISNHLYFYWYRQILGQKVEFLVSFYNNEISEKSEIFDDQFSVERPDGSNFTLKIRSTKLEDSAMYFCASSGLIRSGFSSYNEQFFGPGTRLTVL.

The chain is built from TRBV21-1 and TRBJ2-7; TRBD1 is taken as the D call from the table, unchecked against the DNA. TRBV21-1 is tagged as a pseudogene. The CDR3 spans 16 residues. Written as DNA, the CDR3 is TGTGCCAGCAGCAAAGGTGTCATAATCAGCTCCTACGAGCAGTACTTC. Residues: CASSKGVIISSYEQYF.

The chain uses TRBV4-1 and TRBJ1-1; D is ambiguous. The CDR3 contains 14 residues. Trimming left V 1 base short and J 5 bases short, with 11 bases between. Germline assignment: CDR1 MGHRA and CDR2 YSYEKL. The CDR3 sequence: CASSQVGGRTEAFF. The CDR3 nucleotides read TGCGCCAGCAGCCAAGTAGGCGGGAGAACTGAAGCTTTCTTT.

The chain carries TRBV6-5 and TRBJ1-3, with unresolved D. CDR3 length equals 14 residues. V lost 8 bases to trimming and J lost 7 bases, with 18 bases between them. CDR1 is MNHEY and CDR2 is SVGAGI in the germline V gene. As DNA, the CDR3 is TGTGCCAGCCGGTTATCTACGTCTGAGAACACCATATATTTT. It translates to CASRLSTSENTIYF.

The CDR3 DNA sequence: TGTGCCAGCAGCGCGGGACTAGCGGGGGATAGGGGCACCGGGGAGCTGTTTTTT. Its translation is CASSAGLAGDRGTGELFF. The chain joins TRBV9 to TRBJ2-2; 14 positions match TRBD2. The germline V gene encodes CDR1 SGDLS and CDR2 YYNGEE. Trimming cost V 3 bases and J 4 bases; bases outside gene matches: 8. This CDR3 spans 18 amino acids.

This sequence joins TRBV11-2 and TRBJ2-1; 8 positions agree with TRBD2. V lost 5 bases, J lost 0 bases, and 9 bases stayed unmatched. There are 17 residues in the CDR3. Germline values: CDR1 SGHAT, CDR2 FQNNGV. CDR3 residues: CASSPTLAGSSYNEQFF. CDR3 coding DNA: TGTGCCAGCAGCCCTACCCTAGCGGGTAGCTCCTACAATGAGCAGTTCTTC.

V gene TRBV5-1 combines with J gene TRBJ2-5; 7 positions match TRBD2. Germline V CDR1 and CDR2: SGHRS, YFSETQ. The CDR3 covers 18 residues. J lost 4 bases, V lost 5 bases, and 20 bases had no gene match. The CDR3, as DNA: TGCGCCAGCAGTCTCTTCGGGGCTAGCGGTTCTAAGGGAGAGACCCAGTACTTC. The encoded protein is CASSLFGASGSKGETQYF.

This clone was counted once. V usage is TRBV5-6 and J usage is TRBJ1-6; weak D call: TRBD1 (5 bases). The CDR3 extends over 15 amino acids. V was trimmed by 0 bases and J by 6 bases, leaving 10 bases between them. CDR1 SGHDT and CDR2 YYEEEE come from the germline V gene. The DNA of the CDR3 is TGTGCCAGCAGCTTGGAGCCAGGGATTAATTCACCCCTCCACTTT. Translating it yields CASSLEPGINSPLHF.

DNA of the CDR3: TGTGCCAGTCTGAGGCGGGATAGCAATCAGCCCCAGCATTTT. Its translation: CASLRRDSNQPQHF. J is TRBJ1-5 and V is TRBV19; no clear D gene. Trimming shortened V by 8 bases and J by 0 bases, and 11 bases separated the two germline ends. CDR1 is LNHDA, CDR2 SQIVND, per germline (reference sequence). CDR3 size: 14 residues.

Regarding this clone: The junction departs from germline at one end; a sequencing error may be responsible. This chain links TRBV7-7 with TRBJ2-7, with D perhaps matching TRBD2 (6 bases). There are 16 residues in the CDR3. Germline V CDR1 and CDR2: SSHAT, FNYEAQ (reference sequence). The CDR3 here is CASSFPPETREDEQYF. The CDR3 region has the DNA TGTGCTAGCAGCTTCCCTCCCGAGACTAGGGAGGACGAGCAGTACTTC.

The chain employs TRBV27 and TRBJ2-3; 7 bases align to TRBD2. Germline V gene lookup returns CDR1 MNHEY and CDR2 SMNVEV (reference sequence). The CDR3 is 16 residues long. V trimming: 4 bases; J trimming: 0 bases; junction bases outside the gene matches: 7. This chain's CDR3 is CASSYLAVVSTDTQYF. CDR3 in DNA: TGTGCCAGCAGTTATCTAGCGGTGGTTAGCACAGATACGCAGTATTTT.

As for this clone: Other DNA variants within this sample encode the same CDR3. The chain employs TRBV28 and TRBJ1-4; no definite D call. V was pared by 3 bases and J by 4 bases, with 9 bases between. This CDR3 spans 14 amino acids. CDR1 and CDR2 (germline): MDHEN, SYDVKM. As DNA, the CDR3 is TGTGCCAGCAGTTTGAGGCAGATTAATGAAAAACTGTTTTTT. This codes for CASSLRQINEKLFF. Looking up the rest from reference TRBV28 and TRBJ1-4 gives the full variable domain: DVKVTQSSRYLVKRTGEKVFLECVQDMDHENMFWYRQDPGLGLRLIYFSYDVKMKEKGDIPEGYSVSREKKERFSLILESASTNQTSMYLCASSLRQINEKLFFGSGTQLSVL.

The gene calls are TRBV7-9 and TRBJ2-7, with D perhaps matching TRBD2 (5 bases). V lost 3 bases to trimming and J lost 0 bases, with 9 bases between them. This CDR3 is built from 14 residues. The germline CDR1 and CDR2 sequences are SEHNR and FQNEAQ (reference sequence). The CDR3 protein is CASSFSSSSYEQYF. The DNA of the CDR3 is TGTGCCAGCAGCTTTTCTAGCAGCTCCTACGAGCAGTACTTC. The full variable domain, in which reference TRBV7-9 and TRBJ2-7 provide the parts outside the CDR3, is DTGVSQNPRHKITKRGQNVTFRCDPISEHNRLYWYRQTLGQGPEFLTYFQNEAQLEKSRLLSDRFSAERPKGSFSTLEIQRTEQGDSAMYLCASSFSSSSYEQYFGPGTRLTVT.

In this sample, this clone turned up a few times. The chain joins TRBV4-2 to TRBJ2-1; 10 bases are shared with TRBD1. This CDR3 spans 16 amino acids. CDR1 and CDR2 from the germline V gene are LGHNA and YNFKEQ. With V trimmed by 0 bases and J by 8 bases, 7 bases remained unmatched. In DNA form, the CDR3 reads TGTGCCAGCAGCCAAGAAGGAGGACAGGGGGTCGATGAGCAGTTCTTC. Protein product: CASSQEGGQGVDEQFF.

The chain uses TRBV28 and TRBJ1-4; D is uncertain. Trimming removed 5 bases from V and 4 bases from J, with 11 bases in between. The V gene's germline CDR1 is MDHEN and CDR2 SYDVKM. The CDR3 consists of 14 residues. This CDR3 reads CASSLASVNEKLFF. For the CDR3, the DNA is TGTGCCAGCAGTCTCGCCAGCGTTAATGAAAAACTGTTTTTT.